The 30 T cell receptor beta chains below were found in one sample sequenced in a study of T cell responses to AZD1222 COVID-19 vaccine. The table came from immunoSEQ multiplex PCR; TCRdb's copy has only in-frame clones and leaves some out. The data contain roughly 150,000 clones, approximately 89% of them singletons. The specimen comprised peripheral blood, sampled on day 0 of AZD1222 vaccination. These receptors came from an adult in good health.

The chain is built from TRBV19 and TRBJ1-6, with D unclear. V lost 5 bases, J lost 7 bases, and 12 bases lay in between. The CDR3 is 14 amino acids. Germline loops: CDR1 LNHDA, CDR2 SQIVND (reference sequence). This CDR3 reads CASSQTVPNSPLHF. The CDR3 region has the DNA TGTGCCAGTAGTCAGACGGTACCCAATTCACCCCTCCACTTT.

This clone appeared a single time. Since no conserved phenylalanine or tryptophan closes the CDR3, a read error is the likely cause. The DNA is left out, because the CDR3 cannot be placed on it with certainty; the CDR3 is given as TCRdb lists it. This CDR3 is CASGFGTSSL. V gene TRBV6-5 combines with J gene TRBJ2-7; the table's TRBD2 call for D was not verified on the DNA. The CDR3 is 10 residues long, counting both termini. Germline loops: CDR1 MNHEY, CDR2 SVGAGI.

The chain has TRBV21-1 and TRBJ2-7; TRBD2 is the table's D call, not checked against the DNA. TRBV21-1 is flagged as a pseudogene. The CDR3 length is 19 residues. CDR3 in amino acids: CASSKSAASPTSSSYEQYF. CDR3 bases: TGTGCCAGCAGCAAAAGCGCCGCCAGTCCTACATCTTCCTCCTACGAGCAGTACTTC.

The chain combines TRBV27 with TRBJ1-5; D gene ambiguous. The CDR3 consists of 14 residues. Looked up from germline, CDR1 is MNHEY and CDR2 is SMNVEV (reference sequence). The V end was cut by 4 bases, the J end by 0 bases, with 7 bases between. The CDR3 bases are TGTGCCAGCAGTTCGGACGGTAGCAATCAGCCCCAGCATTTT. Translated: CASSSDGSNQPQHF.

The chain has TRBV18 and TRBJ1-1; D call uncertain. CDR3 size: 14 residues. With 3 bases removed from V and 6 bases from J, the gap between germline ends came to 14 bases. Germline CDR1 reads KGHSH; CDR2 reads LQKENI. The CDR3 sequence is CASSPNPGSAEAFF. The DNA of the CDR3 is TGTGCCAGCTCACCGAACCCCGGGAGCGCTGAAGCTTTCTTT.

V usage is TRBV19 and J usage is TRBJ2-1; D possibly corresponds to TRBD2 (6 bases). Germline loops: CDR1 LNHDA, CDR2 SQIVND (reference sequence). With 3 bases removed from V and 0 bases from J, the gap between germline ends came to 9 bases. The CDR3 consists of 15 residues. The CDR3 nucleotides are TGTGCCAGTAGTATCCTGGGGGGCTCCTACAATGAGCAGTTCTTC. It specifies CASSILGGSYNEQFF.

The chain joins TRBV29-1 to TRBJ2-1; tentatively, D is TRBD2 (6 bases). Trimming cost V 6 bases and J 0 bases, with 15 bases left between them. Germline lookup yields CDR1 SQVTM and CDR2 ANQGSEA. The CDR3 length is 15 residues. The CDR3 coding sequence is TGCAGCGTCCTATACCGGGAGAGCTCCTACAATGAGCAGTTCTTC. Protein sequence: CSVLYRESSYNEQFF.

The genes are TRBV6-5 and TRBJ2-7; the D gene is possibly TRBD1 (6 bases). The CDR3 is 15 amino acids. V was cut by 4 bases and J by 0 bases, with 13 bases left in between. Germline V CDR1 and CDR2: MNHEY, SVGAGI. The DNA of the CDR3 is TGTGCCAGCAGTTCCTGGGACACTAGCTCCTACGAGCAGTACTTC. It translates to CASSSWDTSSYEQYF.

A note on this clone: Other DNA sequences in the same sample also yield this CDR3. The chain employs TRBV12-3 or TRBV12-4 and TRBJ2-5; D unclear. V was trimmed by 3 bases and J by 5 bases, leaving 4 bases between them. This CDR3 contains 11 residues. The CDR3 sequence is CASSLKETQYF. Written as DNA, the CDR3 is TGTGCCAGCAGTTTGAAGGAGACCCAGTACTTC.

The chain recombines TRBV7-9 with TRBJ2-7; 10 bases are shared with TRBD2. Unmatched junction bases numbered 9, after V lost 2 bases and J lost 2 bases. The germline V gene has CDR1 SEHNR and CDR2 FQNEAQ (reference sequence). CDR3 size: 17 residues. CDR3 amino acids: CASSLIGGGTSAYEQYF. The CDR3 region has the DNA TGTGCCAGCAGCTTAATTGGGGGAGGGACTAGCGCCTACGAGCAGTACTTC.

The chain employs TRBV15 and TRBJ2-3, with 12 positions matching TRBD2. The V segment lost 1 base and the J segment 3 bases; nucleotides outside the gene matches: 2. The CDR3 length is 16 residues. CDR1 and CDR2 (germline): LNHNV, YYDKDF (reference sequence). The CDR3 nucleotides read TGTGCCACCAGCAGAGCACTAGCGGGGGGTACAGATACGCAGTATTTT. Translated: CATSRALAGGTDTQYF.

The gene calls are TRBV2 and TRBJ1-1, with no clear D. V lost 7 bases to trimming and J lost 0 bases, with 9 bases between them. The germline V gene encodes CDR1 SNHLY and CDR2 FYNNEI. The CDR3 runs to 13 residues. Written as DNA, the CDR3 is TGTGCCAGCAAGGAGTACATGAACACTGAAGCTTTCTTT. Protein: CASKEYMNTEAFF.

V gene TRBV6-5 combines with J gene TRBJ1-1; no definite D call. Deletions cut 0 bases from V and 9 bases from J, with 11 bases between. The CDR3 is 13 residues long. Germline V gene data show CDR1 as MNHEY and CDR2 as SVGAGI. CDR3 sequence: CASSYSKTFKAFF. As DNA, the CDR3 is TGTGCCAGCAGTTACTCGAAAACTTTTAAAGCTTTCTTT.

This clone was picked up one time. The chain has TRBV7-2 and TRBJ1-1; TRBD1 might be the D (5 bases). The CDR3 runs to 17 residues. Germline V gene sequence: CDR1 SGHTA, CDR2 FQGNSA. Trimming took off 1 base at V and 1 base at J, with 16 bases between the two ends. The CDR3 DNA reads as TGTGCCAGCAGCTTAGAGGGCAGGGCTGACCCGAACACTGAAGCTTTCTTT. Translation: CASSLEGRADPNTEAFF.

J is TRBJ2-5 and V is TRBV24-1; 8 nucleotides match TRBD2. The CDR3 spans 16 residues. V was pared by 3 bases and J by 4 bases, with 9 bases of the junction left unmatched. CDR1 KGHDR and CDR2 SFDVKD come from the germline V gene. This CDR3 is CATSDTSGGAGETQYF. The CDR3 coding sequence is TGTGCCACCAGTGATACTAGCGGAGGGGCCGGAGAGACCCAGTACTTC.

The rearrangement links TRBV10-3 to TRBJ1-3; 8 bases match TRBD1. The CDR3 runs 15 residues. In germline, CDR1 is ENHRY, CDR2 SYGVKD. V trimming: 8 bases; J trimming: 0 bases; junction bases outside the gene matches: 6. CDR3 residues: CAIRQGPDSGNTIYF. The CDR3 coding sequence is TGTGCCATCCGACAGGGGCCTGACTCTGGAAACACCATATATTTT.

This sequence joins TRBV9 and TRBJ1-2; 7 bases fit TRBD1. This CDR3 is 14 amino acids long. V lost 0 bases and J lost 6; bases outside the gene matches: 5. Looked up from germline, CDR1 is SGDLS and CDR2 is YYNGEE. CDR3 amino acids: CASSVATGWDGYTF. The CDR3 DNA sequence: TGTGCCAGCAGCGTAGCGACAGGGTGGGATGGCTACACCTTC.

The rearrangement joins TRBV28 to TRBJ1-5, with 12 bases lining up with TRBD1. Germline CDR1 is MDHEN and CDR2 is SYDVKM. The CDR3 is 24 amino acids. V was clipped by 5 bases and J by 0 bases; unmatched bases: 26. This CDR3 reads CASSPRDRGQPVSETTYSNQPQHF. CDR3 nucleotide sequence: TGTGCCAGCAGTCCGAGGGACAGGGGGCAACCGGTTTCCGAAACTACCTATAGCAATCAGCCCCAGCATTTT.

The sample holds a few counts of this clone. The chain has TRBV27 and TRBJ2-2, with 8 nucleotides matching TRBD2. The CDR3 runs 16 residues. V gave up 5 bases and J gave up 1 base; unmatched junction bases: 6. The V gene's germline CDR1 is MNHEY and CDR2 SMNVEV (reference sequence). CDR3 nucleotide sequence: TGTGCCAGCAGTGCCCGCGGGAGGATGAACACCGGGGAGCTGTTTTTT. Its protein is CASSARGRMNTGELFF.

V is TRBV7-2 and J is TRBJ2-2; weak D call: TRBD2 (5 bases). Between the trimmed V and J ends, which lost 5 bases and 4 bases, there was a span of 17 bases. Per germline, CDR1 SGHTA and CDR2 FQGNSA. CDR3 length: 16 amino acids. CDR3 residues: CASSPSFSAGTGELFF. As DNA, the CDR3 is TGTGCCAGCAGCCCGAGTTTCAGCGCGGGCACCGGGGAGCTGTTTTTT.

CDR3 sequence: CASSLASLNQPQHF. In DNA, the CDR3 is TGTGCCAGCAGTTTAGCCAGCCTCAATCAGCCCCAGCATTTT. V gene TRBV28 combines with J gene TRBJ1-5; D call uncertain. The germline V gene has CDR1 MDHEN and CDR2 SYDVKM. This CDR3 contains 14 residues. Trimming removed 2 bases from V and 3 bases from J, with 8 bases in between.

The chain uses TRBV10-2 and TRBJ1-3; D may be TRBD1 (5 bases). The germline V gene has CDR1 WSHSY and CDR2 SAAADI. This CDR3 contains 13 residues. V gave up 9 bases and J gave up 0 bases, with 9 bases separating them. For the CDR3, the DNA is TGCGCCAGTAGGGGCGGCTCTGGAAACACCATATATTTT. Translated, it gives CASRGGSGNTIYF.

The V and J genes are TRBV7-9 and TRBJ2-7; the D gene is possibly TRBD1 (5 bases). Germline values: CDR1 SEHNR, CDR2 FQNEAQ (reference sequence). The CDR3 loop spans 14 amino acids. Between the trimmed V and J ends, which lost 5 bases and 4 bases, there was a span of 15 bases. In DNA form, the CDR3 reads TGTGCCAGCAGCCAAGTCTTGGACAATTACGAGCAGTACTTC. This encodes CASSQVLDNYEQYF.

The rearrangement joins TRBV15 to TRBJ2-7; 7 positions match TRBD2. V dropped 0 bases and J dropped 2; count of bases not matched to a gene: 7. The CDR3 extends over 16 amino acids. Germline V lookup: CDR1 LNHNV, CDR2 YYDKDF (reference sequence). CDR3 nucleotide sequence: TGTGCCACCAGCAGAGAGGTGGGGGGGTTGACCTACGAGCAGTACTTC. This encodes CATSREVGGLTYEQYF.

The V call is TRBV24-1, the J call TRBJ2-2, with 7 bases lining up with TRBD2. Per the germline V gene, CDR1 is KGHDR and CDR2 is SFDVKD. The CDR3 length is 13 residues. The chain's CDR3 is CASSGENTGELFF. CDR3 sequence (DNA): TGTGCTTCCAGCGGGGAAAACACCGGGGAGCTGTTTTTT.

The chain is built from TRBV6-5 and TRBJ1-3, with D perhaps matching TRBD1 (5 bases). Germline V CDR1 and CDR2: MNHEY, SVGAGI. V dropped 7 bases and J dropped 0 bases, with 10 bases sitting between them. CDR3 length: 14 residues. The CDR3 sequence is CASTSRDSGNTIYF. The CDR3 DNA is TGTGCCAGCACTTCCAGGGACTCTGGAAACACCATATATTTT.

The genes are TRBV28 and TRBJ2-1; the D gene is possibly TRBD2 (5 bases). This CDR3 contains 16 residues. Trimming removed 8 bases from V and 6 bases from J, with 23 bases in between. Germline CDR1 reads MDHEN; CDR2 reads SYDVKM. This CDR3 reads CASYTSLPGWGNEQFF. The CDR3 DNA is TGTGCCAGCTATACCTCGCTCCCGGGGTGGGGCAATGAGCAGTTCTTC.

The rearrangement uses TRBV13 and TRBJ1-2; no clear D gene. Per germline, CDR1 PRHDT and CDR2 FYEKMQ (reference sequence). V lost 6 bases to trimming and J lost 8 bases, with 19 bases between them. The CDR3 extends over 14 amino acids. CDR3 protein: CASSSTDNLPGYTF. Written as DNA, the CDR3 is TGTGCCAGCAGTTCGACTGATAATCTCCCCGGCTACACCTTC.

The rearrangement links TRBV3-1 (or the pseudogene TRBV3-2) to TRBJ1-3; 9 bases are shared with TRBD1. CDR1 is LGHDT and CDR2 is YNNKEL in the germline V gene (reference sequence). The CDR3 runs to 17 residues. V trimming: 4 bases; J trimming: 6 bases; junction bases outside the gene matches: 13. This chain's CDR3 is CASSRTSQGARSNTIYF. The CDR3 region has the DNA TGTGCCAGCAGCCGTACGTCACAGGGGGCCCGCTCAAACACCATATATTTT.

V is TRBV19 and J is TRBJ2-1; D unresolved. V lost 1 base, J lost 2 bases, and 15 bases lay in between. CDR1 and CDR2 (germline): LNHDA, SQIVND (reference sequence). CDR3 length: 17 amino acids. This CDR3 is CASSIGDGRATYNEQFF. The CDR3 bases are TGTGCCAGTAGTATAGGCGACGGTAGGGCTACCTACAATGAGCAGTTCTTC. Drawing the rest from reference TRBV19 and TRBJ2-1, the complete variable domain is DGGITQSPKYLFRKEGQNVTLSCEQNLNHDAMYWYRQDPGQGLRLIYYSQIVNDFQKGDIAEGYSVSREKKESFPLTVTSAQKNPTAFYLCASSIGDGRATYNEQFFGPGTRLTVL.